This T cell receptor beta chain derives from a study of shared clonotypes between healthy human individuals. Overall study: Each donor had three CD4 naive, three CD4 memory, two CD8 naive and one CD8 memory plate. Regarding the study as a whole: Non-shared clonotypes had lower generation probabilities than clonotypes shared by all four sorted-subset donors.

The method was immunoSEQ multiplex PCR; TCRdb's version includes in-frame clones alone and lacks a portion of them. The table records roughly 500,000 clones, roughly 95% of them present only once. The donors, all of them Caucasian adults, lived in Nashville, Tennessee. Regarding this clone: The antigen is not known.

CDR1 is LGHNA and CDR2 is YNFKEQ in the germline V gene. V lost 0 bases, J lost 2 bases, and 8 bases lay in between. There are 15 residues in the CDR3. J is TRBJ2-1 and V is TRBV4-2, with unresolved D. This TCR came from a woman in her 30s in good health. The sequencing input was naive CD4+ T cells sorted from blood. The subset: CD45RA+ positively selected. The CDR3 DNA follows: TGTGCCAGCAGCCAAGATCCTACTACCTACAATGAGCAGTTCTTC. It codes for CASSQDPTTYNEQFF.